The 5 T cell receptor beta chains below were found in one sample sequenced in a study of T cells in Graves' hyperthyroidism and ophthalmopathy. It was RNA transcripts that yielded the amplified TCR beta CDR3 regions. TCR CDR3 underwent first-round RT-PCR with the HTBI primer set. TCRdb fed the multiplex PCR reads into MiXCR, producing one record per CDR3 protein. The sample lists around 520,000 distinct CDR3 sequences, less than 25% occurring once. The sequenced sample was blood. These receptors were collected from a woman aged 25 to 39 with Graves' ophthalmopathy.

This clonotype was recorded at least ten times. The genes are TRBV20-1 and TRBJ1-1; possibly TRBD1 for D (5 bases). Trimming took 5 bases from V and 1 from J, leaving 17 bases between them. The CDR3 length is 15 residues. Per the germline V gene, CDR1 is DFQATT and CDR2 is SNEGSKA (reference sequence). This CDR3 reads CSAPGAADWNTEAFF. CDR3 coding DNA: TGCAGTGCTCCCGGGGCAGCCGACTGGAACACTGAAGCTTTCTTT.

On this clonotype itself: A read error is possible here, since a much larger clone lies one base away. The J gene is TRBJ1-2, the V gene TRBV12-3 or TRBV12-4; tentative D call: TRBD1 (5 bases). The CDR3 has 12 amino acids. Trimming took off 6 bases at V and 3 bases at J, with 8 bases between the two ends. The CDR3 DNA reads TGTGCCAGCAGAGAACAGGACTATGGCTACACCTTC. Its translation is CASREQDYGYTF.

This chain links TRBV28 with TRBJ1-2; D gene ambiguous. Trimming stripped 5 bases from V and 1 base from J, with 8 bases between. The germline V gene encodes CDR1 MDHEN and CDR2 SYDVKM. This CDR3 has 13 residues. Here the CDR3 reads CASSPTRNYGYTF. CDR3 DNA sequence: TGTGCCAGCAGTCCGACACGTAACTATGGCTACACCTTC.

In nucleotides, the CDR3 is TGTGCCAGCAGCCACAGGCAGGGCGGGTACGAGCAGTACTTC. Amino acids: CASSHRQGGYEQYF. The gene calls are TRBV6-1 and TRBJ2-7, with D perhaps TRBD1 or TRBD2 (5 bases each). Germline V gene data show CDR1 as MNHNS and CDR2 as SASEGT. Between the trimmed V and J ends, which lost 6 bases and 4 bases, there was a span of 16 bases. CDR3 length equals 14 residues.

Comment on this clonotype: This may come from a read error, since a much larger clone is one base off. This sequence joins TRBV12-3 or TRBV12-4 and TRBJ2-7; 7 bases fit TRBD1. There are 13 residues in the CDR3. The V gene end was trimmed by 6 bases and the J gene end by 3 bases; junction bases not matched to a gene: 5. The CDR3 coding sequence is TGTGCCAGCAGCCCGACAGGGATCTACGAGCAGTACTTC. It encodes CASSPTGIYEQYF.